The clone carrying this T cell receptor (beta chain) came up many times. Its antigen is unidentified. Germline V gives CDR1 LGHNA, CDR2 YNFKEQ. The CDR3 sequence is 15 residues long. The germline V and J ends were trimmed by 0 bases and 10 bases, with 13 bases remaining between them. These data come from a study of early T cells in non-severe SARS-CoV-2 infection. About the research overall: The authors sequenced bulk RNA from unsorted whole blood, leaving chains unpaired.

Study observations and caveats: Matching against VDJdb likely underestimated virus-specific expansions, favoring anti-spike CD8.

Unique molecular identifiers were attached to individual cDNA molecules. TCRdb itself ran the 5' RACE reads through MiXCR, one entry per CDR3 protein. The sample includes 40,000 or so distinct CDR3 sequences, 5% to 6.5% seen only once; the top ten take 7.6%. The chain has TRBV4-2 and TRBJ1-6; D unresolved. Source material: whole blood. The TCR originated in an adult who was a healthcare worker with PCR-confirmed SARS-CoV-2 infection or an uninfected control (not recorded which). The CDR3 nucleotides are TGTGCCAGCAGCCAAGATGGCCCCTCTGGGTCACCCCTCCACTTT. Amino acids: CASSQDGPSGSPLHF.